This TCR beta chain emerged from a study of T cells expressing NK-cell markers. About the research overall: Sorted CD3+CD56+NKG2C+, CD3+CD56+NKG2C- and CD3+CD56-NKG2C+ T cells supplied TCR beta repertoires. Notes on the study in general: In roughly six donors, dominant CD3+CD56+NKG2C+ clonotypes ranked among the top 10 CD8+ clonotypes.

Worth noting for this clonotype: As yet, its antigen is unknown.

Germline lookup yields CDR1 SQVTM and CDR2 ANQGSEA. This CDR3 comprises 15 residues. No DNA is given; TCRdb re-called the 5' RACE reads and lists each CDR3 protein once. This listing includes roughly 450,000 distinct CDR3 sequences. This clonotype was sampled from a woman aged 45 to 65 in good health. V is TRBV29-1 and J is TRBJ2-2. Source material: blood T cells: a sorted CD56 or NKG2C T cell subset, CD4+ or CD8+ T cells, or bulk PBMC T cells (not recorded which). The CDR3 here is CSVEVTATPTGELFF.